A single sample gave rise to the 31 T cell receptor beta chains below, sequenced in a study of shared clonotypes between healthy human individuals. Profiled with immunoSEQ multiplex PCR; TCRdb holds only in-frame clones, not every one. Among roughly 1.5 million clones, 95% to 99% were seen once, and the ten largest hold around 0.45%. Sequencing was done on a sample of naive CD4+ T cells sorted from blood. Stated subset: CD45RA+ positively selected. These receptors were obtained from a man under 40 in good health.

The chain employs TRBV5-1 and TRBJ2-5, with no clear D. The germline gives CDR1 SGHRS, CDR2 YFSETQ. This CDR3 spans 15 amino acids. Trimming left V 0 bases short and J 5 bases short, with 14 bases between. For the CDR3, the DNA is TGCGCCAGCAGCTTGGAATCTAAGGGTTCCGAGACCCAGTACTTC. This sequence encodes CASSLESKGSETQYF.

The rearrangement joins TRBV6-1 to TRBJ2-5, with D unresolved. Trimming took 2 bases from V and 4 from J, leaving 14 bases between them. Germline loops: CDR1 MNHNS, CDR2 SASEGT. The CDR3 is 15 amino acids. CDR3 coding DNA: TGTGCCAGCAGTGAATTTAGTTTGGACGGAGAGACCCAGTACTTC. It specifies CASSEFSLDGETQYF.

The chain employs TRBV5-8 and TRBJ1-5; D uncertain. CDR1 is SGHTS, CDR2 YDEGEE, per germline. CDR3 size: 14 residues. V gave up 0 bases and J gave up 0 bases, with 4 bases separating them. The CDR3 reads CASSLGYSNQPQHF. For the CDR3, the DNA is TGTGCCAGCAGCTTGGGCTATAGCAATCAGCCCCAGCATTTT.

Only one count was recorded for this clone. V usage is TRBV7-8 and J usage is TRBJ2-7; D possibly matches TRBD1 or TRBD2 (6 bases each). The ends were cut back, 4 bases at V and 4 bases at J, with 17 bases in the middle. Germline V gene data show CDR1 as SGHVS and CDR2 as FQNEAQ. This CDR3 is 15 amino acids long. The CDR3 sequence: CASSSKLGGEYEQYF. The CDR3 DNA reads TGTGCCAGCAGCTCCAAGCTGGGGGGCGAATACGAGCAGTACTTC.

This clone has just one count. This chain joins TRBV30 and TRBJ2-5; TRBD2 matches at 9 bases. CDR3 size: 13 residues. The trim removed 5 bases at V and 3 bases at J, leaving 4 bases unmatched. The germline gives CDR1 GTSNPN, CDR2 SVGIG (reference sequence). As DNA, the CDR3 is TGTGCCTGGGGACTAGCGAGAGAAGAGACCCAGTACTTC. Amino acids: CAWGLAREETQYF.

J is TRBJ2-5 and V is TRBV5-1, with TRBD2 matching over 9 bases. The CDR3 sequence is 14 residues long. The junction had 6 bases not matched to a gene; V was cut back by 7 bases and J by 2 bases. The germline V gene has CDR1 SGHRS and CDR2 YFSETQ. CDR3 region: CASELAGQQETQYF. For the CDR3, the DNA is TGCGCCAGCGAACTAGCGGGCCAACAAGAGACCCAGTACTTC.

The chain recombines TRBV4-3 with TRBJ2-1; 7 positions match TRBD1. This CDR3 has 15 residues. CDR1 and CDR2 (germline): LGHNA, YSLEER. Losses at the gene ends were 1 base for V and 4 bases for J; bases not matched to a gene: 4. The DNA for the CDR3 is TGCGCCAGCAGCCAAGGGGGACAGTTTTACAATGAGCAGTTCTTC. It translates to CASSQGGQFYNEQFF.

This chain connects TRBV5-5 to TRBJ2-7; D is undetermined. CDR3 size: 13 residues. V dropped 3 bases and J dropped 2 bases, with 9 bases sitting between them. Germline V lookup: CDR1 SGHKS, CDR2 YYEKEE (reference sequence). The CDR3, as DNA: TGTGCCAGCAGCTCTCAGCCAGCCTACGAGCAGTACTTC. Translated, it gives CASSSQPAYEQYF.

V is TRBV5-1 and J is TRBJ2-7, with 7 bases aligning to TRBD1. CDR1 is SGHRS, CDR2 YFSETQ, per germline. CDR3 length equals 14 residues. V trimming: 4 bases; J trimming: 1 base; junction bases outside the gene matches: 5. The CDR3 DNA reads as TGCGCCAGCAGCCCTGGACAGGCTTCCTACGAGCAGTACTTC. This encodes CASSPGQASYEQYF.

The rearrangement uses TRBV4-3 and TRBJ1-5; TRBD1 aligns across 8 bases. J gave up 2 bases and V 0 bases, and 9 bases lay outside the gene matches. The CDR3 runs 18 residues. Germline-derived CDR1 and CDR2 are LGHNA and YSLEER. In DNA form, the CDR3 reads TGCGCCAGCAGCCAAGATGCGAACAGGGGGTCGGGCAATCAGCCCCAGCATTTT. Translation gives CASSQDANRGSGNQPQHF.

In regard to this clone: The identical CDR3 is also encoded by other nucleotide sequences in the sample. This CDR3 reads CASSSGLQETQYF. The CDR3 nucleotides are TGCGCCAGCAGTTCGGGACTCCAAGAGACCCAGTACTTC. The chain is built from TRBV5-1 and TRBJ2-5, with D maybe TRBD2 (6 bases). Trimming took 5 bases from V and 1 from J, leaving 9 bases between them. The CDR3 runs 13 residues. Germline CDR1 reads SGHRS; CDR2 reads YFSETQ.

The chain joins TRBV27 to TRBJ2-7; 9 nucleotides match TRBD2. This CDR3 has 16 amino acids. The germline CDR1 and CDR2 sequences are MNHEY and SMNVEV (reference sequence). The ends lost 1 base at V and 7 bases at J; junction bases unmatched: 11. The DNA of the CDR3 is TGTGCCAGCAGTTTATTACAGGCGGGAGGGCCGGGGGAGCAGTACTTC. As protein: CASSLLQAGGPGEQYF.

The CDR3 protein is CASSPPPGQTNYEQYF. The CDR3 DNA sequence: TGTGCCAGCTCACCACCACCGGGACAGACAAACTACGAGCAGTACTTC. The chain joins TRBV18 to TRBJ2-7; TRBD1 matches at 7 bases. V lost 0 bases and J lost 3; bases outside the gene matches: 8. The CDR3 is 16 residues long. CDR1 is KGHSH, CDR2 LQKENI, per germline.

Turning to this clone: This specimen includes other DNA sequences encoding the same CDR3. The genes are TRBV20-1 and TRBJ2-1; no clear D. The CDR3 length is 10 residues. Germline CDR1 and CDR2: DFQATT and SNEGSKA (reference sequence). V lost 6 bases to trimming and J lost 6 bases, with 6 bases between them. Here the CDR3 DNA reads TGCAGTGCCCGATCCAATGAGCAGTTCTTC. Residues: CSARSNEQFF.

The chain uses TRBV10-2 and TRBJ1-2; D is possibly TRBD1 (5 bases). V gave up 6 bases and J gave up 0 bases, with 11 bases separating them. This CDR3 is 14 amino acids long. CDR1 WSHSY and CDR2 SAAADI come from the germline V gene. In DNA, the CDR3 is TGCGCCAGCAGATATGGGGCAACTAACTATGGCTACACCTTC. Translated: CASRYGATNYGYTF.

The rearrangement joins TRBV12-2 to TRBJ2-5; no DNA check was done on the table's D call, TRBD2. TRBV12-2 is tagged as a pseudogene. The CDR3 is 12 residues long. CDR3 nucleotide sequence: TGTGCAAGTCGCTTTAAGAGAGAGACCCAGTACTTC. It codes for CASRFKRETQYF.

The gene calls are TRBV14 and TRBJ2-5; 7 bases align to TRBD1. There are 15 residues in the CDR3. The junction had 11 bases not matched to a gene; V was cut back by 5 bases and J by 5 bases. The germline V gene encodes CDR1 SGHDN and CDR2 FVKESK. DNA of the CDR3: TGTGCCAGCAGCAAATTTAGACAGGGTCTGGAGACCCAGTACTTC. Translated, it gives CASSKFRQGLETQYF.

V and J are TRBV16 and TRBJ2-4; 7 bases align to TRBD1. The CDR3 is 12 residues long. Germline values: CDR1 KGHSY, CDR2 FQNENV. With V trimmed by 2 bases and J by 10 bases, 2 bases remained unmatched. CDR3 protein: CASSQDRAIQYF. CDR3 DNA sequence: TGTGCCAGCAGCCAAGACAGGGCAATTCAGTACTTC.

The V gene is TRBV11-3, the J gene TRBJ2-3, with TRBD2 identical over 9 bases. Germline V gene lookup returns CDR1 SGHNT and CDR2 YENEEA. After removal of 0 bases from V and 0 bases from J, the junction contained 10 bases not matched to a gene. The CDR3 runs 19 residues. CDR3 DNA sequence: TGTGCCAGCAGCTTAGATGGTACTAGAACTAGCGGGAGCACAGATACGCAGTATTTT. It specifies CASSLDGTRTSGSTDTQYF.

The V call is TRBV18, the J call TRBJ2-7; possibly TRBD1 or TRBD2 for D (5 bases each). The V end was cut by 5 bases, the J end by 4 bases, with 15 bases between. Germline CDR1 is KGHSH and CDR2 is LQKENI. The CDR3 runs 14 residues. CDR3 nucleotides: TGTGCCAGCTCATTGAGGGGTAATGCGTACGAGCAGTACTTC. Its protein product is CASSLRGNAYEQYF.

The CDR3 is CASSPLRLGRVISQPQHF. The CDR3 region has the DNA TGTGCCAGCTCACCACTACGTCTCGGCAGGGTCATCAGTCAGCCCCAGCATTTT. V usage is TRBV18 and J usage is TRBJ1-5; tentatively, D is TRBD1 (5 bases). The CDR3 has 18 residues. Germline CDR1 reads KGHSH; CDR2 reads LQKENI. The V gene lost 1 base and the J gene lost 6 bases, with 22 bases spanning the gap.

This sequence joins TRBV6-1 and TRBJ2-1; possibly TRBD2 for D (5 bases). V was pared by 1 base and J by 12 bases, with 16 bases between. Looked up from germline, CDR1 is MNHNS and CDR2 is SASEGT. CDR3 length: 14 amino acids. The CDR3 DNA follows: TGTGCCAGCAGTGAAGACTCAATACTAGTAGGGCAGTTCTTC. It encodes CASSEDSILVGQFF.

This clone appeared once. V gene TRBV7-9 combines with J gene TRBJ1-1, with TRBD1 matching 9 bases. CDR1 and CDR2 (germline): SEHNR, FQNEAQ (reference sequence). V trimming: 4 bases; J trimming: 1 base; junction bases outside the gene matches: 4. The CDR3 loop spans 15 amino acids. The CDR3 DNA reads as TGTGCCAGCAGCTCGGGGACAGGGAGGAACACTGAAGCTTTCTTT. It codes for CASSSGTGRNTEAFF.

The chain carries TRBV6-1 and TRBJ1-4; D ambiguous. Deletions cut 5 bases from V and 7 bases from J, with 14 bases between. The CDR3 contains 14 residues. CDR1 MNHNS and CDR2 SASEGT come from the germline V gene. CDR3 amino acids: CASSSRRRGEKLFF. In DNA form, the CDR3 reads TGTGCCAGCAGTTCCCGCAGGAGAGGTGAAAAACTGTTTTTT.

The V gene is TRBV6-5, the J gene TRBJ2-1, with 7 bases aligning to TRBD1. J gave up 7 bases and V 2 bases, and 5 bases lay outside the gene matches. CDR3 length: 14 amino acids. Germline-derived CDR1 and CDR2 are MNHEY and SVGAGI. Written as DNA, the CDR3 is TGTGCCAGCAGTTACGTCAGGGGGTGGAATGAGCAGTTCTTC. Protein sequence: CASSYVRGWNEQFF.

The chain uses TRBV19 and TRBJ2-1; 9 bases fit TRBD2. The CDR3 loop spans 15 amino acids. V was pared by 7 bases and J by 8 bases, with 12 bases of the junction left unmatched. Looked up from germline, CDR1 is LNHDA and CDR2 is SQIVND (reference sequence). Written as DNA, the CDR3 is TGTGCCAGTACCCTCGGGGCTAGCGGGATCGATGAGCAGTTCTTC. It is translated as CASTLGASGIDEQFF.

This chain joins TRBV4-3 and TRBJ1-5; no definite D call. From germline, CDR1 is LGHNA and CDR2 YSLEER. The V end lost 4 bases, the J end lost 10 bases, and 14 bases lay between the germline ends. The CDR3 loop spans 13 amino acids. CDR3 DNA sequence: TGCGCCAGCAGCCGAGAAAGAAACCAACCCCAGCATTTT. This encodes CASSRERNQPQHF.

This clone was observed once. The chain has TRBV7-8 and TRBJ1-4; TRBD1 agrees at 10 bases. J gave up 16 bases and V 3 bases, and 5 bases lay outside the gene matches. The germline CDR1 and CDR2 sequences are SGHVS and FQNEAQ. CDR3 length equals 12 residues. The CDR3 protein is CASSFGTGERFF. CDR3 nucleotides: TGTGCCAGCAGCTTTGGGACAGGGGAAAGGTTTTTT.

The chain is built from TRBV9 and TRBJ2-7, with 16 positions matching TRBD2. This CDR3 spans 18 amino acids. CDR1 is SGDLS, CDR2 YYNGEE, per germline. J gave up 3 bases and V 4 bases, and 10 bases lay outside the gene matches. The DNA of the CDR3 is TGTGCCAGCAGCCTTGGGACTAGCGGGAGGGCCACGGACTACGAGCAGTACTTC. Its translation is CASSLGTSGRATDYEQYF. The full variable domain, its missing parts supplied by reference TRBV9 and TRBJ2-7, is DSGVTQTPKHLITATGQRVTLRCSPRSGDLSVYWYQQSLDQGLQFLIQYYNGEERAKGNILERFSAQQFPDLHSELNLSSLELGDSALYFCASSLGTSGRATDYEQYFGPGTRLTVT.

V gene TRBV14 combines with J gene TRBJ2-7, with TRBD1 identical over 12 bases. There are 15 residues in the CDR3. J was trimmed by 3 bases and V by 5 bases; bases with no gene match: 5. Germline assignment: CDR1 SGHDN and CDR2 FVKESK. CDR3 residues: CASSLGQGANYEQYF. The DNA for the CDR3 is TGTGCCAGCAGCTTGGGACAGGGGGCGAACTACGAGCAGTACTTC.

V is TRBV7-3 and J is TRBJ2-3, with D possibly TRBD2 on 6 matching bases. V lost 5 bases and J lost 6, with 12 bases in between. Germline CDR1 reads SGHTA; CDR2 reads FQGTGA. This CDR3 has 13 amino acids. The CDR3 DNA follows: TGTGCCAGCAGCGAGACTAGTCTGGATACGCAGTATTTT. Amino acid sequence: CASSETSLDTQYF.